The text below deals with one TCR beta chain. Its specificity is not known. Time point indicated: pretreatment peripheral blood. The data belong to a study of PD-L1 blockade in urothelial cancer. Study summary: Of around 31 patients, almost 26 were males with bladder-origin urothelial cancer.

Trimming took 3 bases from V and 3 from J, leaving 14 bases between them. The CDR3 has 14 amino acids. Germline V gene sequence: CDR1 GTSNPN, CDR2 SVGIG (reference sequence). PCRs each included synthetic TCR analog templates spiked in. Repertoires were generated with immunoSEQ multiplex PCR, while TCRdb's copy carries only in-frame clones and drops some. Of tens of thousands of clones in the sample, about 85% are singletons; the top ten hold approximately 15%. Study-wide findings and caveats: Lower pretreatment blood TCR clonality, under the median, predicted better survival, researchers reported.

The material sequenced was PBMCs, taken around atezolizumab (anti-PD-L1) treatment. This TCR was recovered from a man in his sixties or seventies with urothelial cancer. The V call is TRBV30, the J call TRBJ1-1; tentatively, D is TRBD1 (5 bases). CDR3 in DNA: TGTGCCTGGAGGACAGATGGTCGGGACACTGAAGCTTTCTTT. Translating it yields CAWRTDGRDTEAFF.